The entry that follows covers one T cell receptor (beta chain) sequence. Authors' processing steps: Researchers report that nucleated cell counts were estimated from reference gene primer amplification. Data came from immunoSEQ multiplex PCR; TCRdb stores just in-frame clones and leaves some out. V, J and clone size derive from that table, while D and trimming were established from the DNA sequence. The table has 150,000 to 200,000 clones, approximately 89% seen once. The data derive from a study of blood T cell repertoires in COVID-19. Across the whole study: The United States, Italy and Spain supplied acute and convalescent COVID-19 samples. Nucleic acid was either cDNA or gDNA, and it came from T cells, B-cell-depleted T cells, or PBMCs.

This CDR3 has 13 amino acids. The sequence was collected from a man between 65 and 85 years old with acute or convalescent COVID-19. The chain is built from TRBV21-1 and TRBJ2-7; TRBD1, as called in the table, went unchecked against the DNA. TRBV21-1 is a documented pseudogene. Sequencing was carried out using peripheral blood. This chain's CDR3 is CARTGKLSYEQYF. The CDR3 DNA reads as TGTGCCAGGACAGGGAAACTGTCCTACGAGCAGTACTTC.